This TCR beta chain came from a study of cytomegalovirus exposure and HLA in healthy donors. Study observations and caveats: More clonal expansion characterized HLA-associated TCR beta chains than equally common others in a later analysis.

PCR involved 60 Vbeta and 13 Jbeta primers. Sequencing used immunoSEQ multiplex PCR; TCRdb keeps in-frame clones, though not all of them. The sample has tens of thousands of clones; roughly three fifths are singletons. Germline V gene data show CDR1 as SGDLS and CDR2 as YYNGEE. This CDR3 is 14 amino acids long. Trimming removed 0 bases from V and 6 bases from J, with 12 bases in between. On this clone: Its antigen is not known.

The sample consisted of PBMCs. The TCR was taken from a woman in her 30s in good health and CMV-seronegative. The chain uses TRBV9 and TRBJ1-2, with D possibly TRBD1 on 6 matching bases. DNA for the CDR3: TGTGCCAGCAGCGTAGAGTCAGGGGCGGATGGCTACACCTTC. Protein sequence: CASSVESGADGYTF.